This TCR beta chain was captured by sequencing in a study of CD8 T cells in ankylosing spondylitis (dated by TCRdb to the late 2010s). Study-level background: The study set out to find disease-linked TCR variants by profiling T cell receptor beta repertoires in ankylosing spondylitis patients and healthy donors. The full study cohort was made up of about 25 ankylosing spondylitis patients and some 100 healthy donors. Samples of peripheral blood were taken, and for ankylosing spondylitis patients, synovial fluid was collected as well. What the research found in general, with its limitations: Some TCR beta motif variants had previously been reported in synovial fluid and blood of reactive arthritis patients, which suggested common disease-initiation mechanisms. A TCR beta motif made up of several highly homologous amino acid variants appeared to be characteristic of blood from ankylosing spondylitis patients. A CD8+ phenotype was shown by the disease-linked clones, which were found at relatively low frequencies in peripheral blood. The disease-linked clones were reported as significantly enriched in matched synovial fluid samples from ankylosing spondylitis patients.

This clonotype was observed a few times. The specificity of this receptor is unknown. Base qualities are missing; no much larger clone stands one base away. TCRdb shows the sequencer as Illumina HiSeq 2500. Quantitative 5'-RACE with molecular barcodes was the method used to prepare the TCR beta libraries. Regarding the original processing steps: To identify disease-linked TCR variants, a new computational method was used, one built on a probabilistic model of VDJ rearrangement. TCRdb cleaned the public reads at Q25 with fastp, built clones with MiXCR and kept in-frame beta chains. Rows are combined by CDR3 protein, so each entry shows the most common genes and DNA. The V and J calls reflect TCRdb's pipeline rather than the authors' work. This sample lists around 890,000 distinct CDR3 sequences; 12% were detected once. The leading ten clones occupy more than 0.5% of the sample. CDR1 is given as DFQATT and CDR2 as SNEGSKA, both from the germline V gene (reference sequence). The cysteine opens and the phenylalanine closes a CDR3 of 14 amino acids. Only CDR3 DNA is held: 42 bases, read in frame from base 1.

The rearranged chain carries TRBV20-1 and TRBJ1-4; TRBD1 lines up with 8 middle nucleotides. The sequence came from a male donor with ankylosing spondylitis. The sample comprised blood, either unsorted or a sorted T cell fraction (not recorded which). The CDR3 reads CSVDRGIGNEKLFF. The DNA reads TGCAGCGTCGACAGGGGCATCGGTAATGAAAAACTGTTTTTT.